This passage covers 21 T cell receptor beta chains from one sample sequenced in a study of shared clonotypes between healthy human individuals (dated by TCRdb to 2020 to 2021). The method behind the library was the immunoSEQ multiplex PCR assay. TCRdb took over this immuneACCESS table, retaining in-frame rearrangements with V and J assigned. Such tables are incomplete; in checked studies, under half of the missing clones stem from an unresolved V gene, and the remainder is unexplained. In this sample the table shows about 1 million clones, approximately 76% of which occur a single time. The ten top clones hold approximately 1.5% of the sample. The sequenced sample was memory CD4+ T cells sorted from blood. This specimen's cell subset or site label, interpreted: CD45RA-negative fraction. The receptors shown here come from a man aged 18 to 29 in good health.

The sample holds a few counts of this clone. CDR3 nucleotides: TGTGCCAGCAGCTACCTAGGGACTAGCTACGAGCAGTACTTC. It encodes CASSYLGTSYEQYF. The gene calls are TRBV9 and TRBJ2-7; TRBD2 aligns across 8 bases. Per germline, CDR1 SGDLS and CDR2 YYNGEE. The CDR3 loop spans 14 amino acids. V dropped 4 bases and J dropped 3; count of bases not matched to a gene: 6.

This clone was seen a handful of times. The V call is TRBV10-3, the J call TRBJ1-2; 7 bases line up with TRBD1. The CDR3 length is 13 residues. V shed 3 bases and J 8 bases; nucleotides not matched to a gene: 6. CDR1 is ENHRY and CDR2 is SYGVKD in the germline V gene. As DNA, the CDR3 is TGTGCCATCAGTGACAGGGGGGCCGACGGCTACACCTTC. It specifies CAISDRGADGYTF.

This chain joins TRBV29-1 and TRBJ1-3; D not resolved. CDR3 length: 12 amino acids. The ends were cut back, 7 bases at V and 4 bases at J, with 11 bases in the middle. Per germline, CDR1 SQVTM and CDR2 ANQGSEA. CDR3 amino acids: CSAHDGGNTIYF. The CDR3 nucleotides read TGCAGCGCCCATGACGGGGGAAACACCATATATTTT. Looking up the rest from reference TRBV29-1 and TRBJ1-3 gives the full variable domain: SAVISQKPSRDICQRGTSLTIQCQVDSQVTMMFWYRQQPGQSLTLIATANQGSEATYESGFVIDKFPISRPNLTFSTLTVSNMSPEDSSIYLCSAHDGGNTIYFGEGSWLTVV.

V is TRBV6-1 and J is TRBJ2-2, with D perhaps matching TRBD2 (6 bases). This CDR3 is 14 amino acids long. Deletions cut 2 bases from V and 7 bases from J, with 11 bases between. CDR1 and CDR2 from the germline V gene are MNHNS and SASEGT. Here the CDR3 reads CASSESPGVGELFF. The CDR3 nucleotides are TGTGCCAGCAGTGAATCGCCGGGAGTCGGGGAGCTGTTTTTT.

The rearrangement links TRBV9 to TRBJ2-5; 12 positions match TRBD2. The CDR3 runs 17 residues. Germline V gives CDR1 SGDLS, CDR2 YYNGEE. V was pared by 0 bases and J by 5 bases, with 8 bases of the junction left unmatched. CDR3 sequence: CASSVGASGGAQETQYF. CDR3 DNA: TGTGCCAGCAGCGTAGGAGCTAGCGGGGGGGCTCAGGAGACCCAGTACTTC.

The chain couples TRBV29-1 to TRBJ2-5; D gene unclear. This CDR3 is built from 10 residues. V was pared by 4 bases and J by 5 bases, with 5 bases between. Germline V gives CDR1 SQVTM, CDR2 ANQGSEA. In DNA, the CDR3 is TGCAGCGTTGGAGTTGAGACCCAGTACTTC. Translated: CSVGVETQYF. The full variable domain, with the rest looked up from reference TRBV29-1 and TRBJ2-5, is SAVISQKPSRDICQRGTSLTIQCQVDSQVTMMFWYRQQPGQSLTLIATANQGSEATYESGFVIDKFPISRPNLTFSTLTVSNMSPEDSSIYLCSVGVETQYFGPGTRLLVL.

This chain uses TRBV27 with TRBJ1-2, with 11 nucleotides matching TRBD1. The CDR3 consists of 16 residues. The V segment lost 4 bases and the J segment 8 bases; nucleotides outside the gene matches: 12. CDR1 is MNHEY and CDR2 is SMNVEV in the germline V gene (reference sequence). CDR3 region: CASSSFRTGGAEGYTF. DNA for the CDR3: TGTGCCAGCAGTTCCTTTAGGACAGGGGGCGCTGAGGGCTACACCTTC.

The rearrangement links TRBV18 to TRBJ2-2, with D uncertain. Germline V gene data show CDR1 as KGHSH and CDR2 as LQKENI. The CDR3 loop spans 15 amino acids. Deletions cut 2 bases from V and 2 bases from J, with 9 bases between. DNA of the CDR3: TGTGCCAGCTCACCATTCACCCTAAACACCGGGGAGCTGTTTTTT. As protein: CASSPFTLNTGELFF.

The V call is TRBV5-6, the J call TRBJ2-1; D is perhaps TRBD1 (6 bases). The germline V gene has CDR1 SGHDT and CDR2 YYEEEE. Trimming cost V 0 bases and J 2 bases, with 9 bases left between them. The CDR3 is made up of 15 amino acids. The DNA of the CDR3 is TGTGCCAGCAGCTTGGACAGGGTGGCCTACAATGAGCAGTTCTTC. Translation: CASSLDRVAYNEQFF.

The chain combines TRBV27 with TRBJ2-5; TRBD1 aligns across 12 bases. Germline V gives CDR1 MNHEY, CDR2 SMNVEV (reference sequence). J was trimmed by 2 bases and V by 5 bases; bases with no gene match: 6. CDR3 length: 16 residues. CDR3 loop: CASSRDRGLGQETQYF. DNA of the CDR3: TGTGCCAGCAGTAGGGACAGGGGGCTTGGACAAGAGACCCAGTACTTC.

V and J are TRBV18 and TRBJ1-5; D gene unclear. V was shortened by 4 bases and J by 9 bases, with 19 bases between the two germline ends. Germline CDR1 reads KGHSH; CDR2 reads LQKENI. The CDR3 contains 15 residues. CDR3 sequence reads: CASSHTDLRDGPQHF. The CDR3, as DNA: TGTGCCAGCTCACATACGGACCTGAGGGATGGGCCCCAGCATTTT.

The V gene is TRBV10-2, the J gene TRBJ2-3, with D perhaps TRBD2 (6 bases). The CDR3 runs to 15 residues. Deletions cut 2 bases from V and 0 bases from J, with 9 bases between. The germline gives CDR1 WSHSY, CDR2 SAAADI. CDR3 sequence reads: CASSETGDSTDTQYF. In nucleotides, the CDR3 is TGCGCCAGCAGTGAGACGGGGGATAGCACAGATACGCAGTATTTT.

Points on this clone: The same CDR3 is also encoded by other DNA sequences in this sample. The genes are TRBV7-2 and TRBJ1-2; TRBD1 agrees at 7 bases. The germline CDR1 and CDR2 sequences are SGHTA and FQGNSA. The trim removed 1 base at V and 5 bases at J, leaving 1 base unmatched. CDR3 length: 13 residues. The CDR3 loop reads CASSLGQGYGYTF. CDR3 coding DNA: TGTGCCAGCAGCTTAGGACAGGGATATGGCTACACCTTC.

CDR3 amino acids: CASSPPGQLSAFF. CDR3 coding DNA: TGTGCCAGCTCACCACCGGGCCAGTTAAGTGCTTTCTTT. The J gene is TRBJ1-1, the V gene TRBV18; no firm D call. There are 13 residues in the CDR3. V gave up 0 bases and J gave up 11 bases, with 13 bases separating them. CDR1 and CDR2 (germline): KGHSH, LQKENI.

The genes are TRBV11-1 and TRBJ2-5; D tentatively reads TRBD1 or TRBD2 (6 bases each). Trimming stripped 1 base from V and 4 bases from J, with 13 bases between. The CDR3 sequence is 15 residues long. Germline V gene sequence: CDR1 SGHAT, CDR2 FQDESV (reference sequence). The CDR3: CASSLGGGGRETQYF. In DNA form, the CDR3 reads TGTGCCAGCAGCTTAGGTGGAGGGGGGAGAGAGACCCAGTACTTC.

The V and J genes are TRBV10-1 and TRBJ1-2, with D possibly TRBD1 on 6 matching bases. V was cut by 4 bases and J by 6 bases, with 12 bases left in between. The CDR3 spans 13 residues. CDR1 WNHNN and CDR2 SYGVQD come from the germline V gene (reference sequence). The CDR3 DNA sequence: TGCGCCAGCAGTGGAGACAGGAGGAATGGCTACACCTTC. As protein: CASSGDRRNGYTF.

The J gene is TRBJ1-4, the V gene TRBV28, with D unclear. The germline CDR1 and CDR2 sequences are MDHEN and SYDVKM. CDR3 size: 17 residues. V was trimmed by 5 bases and J by 0 bases, leaving 16 bases between them. CDR3 region: CASSGDAHGTTNEKLFF. For the CDR3, the DNA is TGTGCCAGCAGTGGCGACGCCCACGGGACAACTAATGAAAAACTGTTTTTT.

V gene TRBV6-1 combines with J gene TRBJ2-7, with 11 nucleotides matching TRBD1. V was pared by 5 bases and J by 3 bases, with 6 bases of the junction left unmatched. CDR3 length: 15 residues. The germline V gene has CDR1 MNHNS and CDR2 SASEGT. CDR3: CASSPRDRGYYEQYF. As DNA, the CDR3 is TGTGCCAGCAGTCCGAGGGACAGGGGGTACTACGAGCAGTACTTC.

As concerns this clone: The same CDR3 arises from other DNA sequences in this sample as well. This chain uses TRBV20-1 with TRBJ2-7, with a tentative D call TRBD1 (6 bases). The CDR3 extends over 11 amino acids. Germline V gene sequence: CDR1 DFQATT, CDR2 SNEGSKA (reference sequence). V was pared by 5 bases and J by 3 bases, with 8 bases between. CDR3 sequence reads: CSARGGYEQYF. In DNA, the CDR3 is TGCAGTGCTCGAGGGGGCTACGAGCAGTACTTC.

The gene calls are TRBV7-8 and TRBJ1-1; D is possibly TRBD1 (6 bases). The CDR3 is 17 amino acids. The germline CDR1 and CDR2 sequences are SGHVS and FQNEAQ. Trimming pared 1 base from V and 4 bases from J, leaving 19 bases between. The CDR3 region is CASSLVGGRGLGTEAFF. The CDR3 coding sequence is TGTGCCAGCAGCTTAGTAGGGGGGAGGGGATTGGGCACTGAAGCTTTCTTT.

This clone occurred once. The chain employs TRBV28 and TRBJ1-1, with D possibly TRBD1 on 5 matching bases. Germline V gene data show CDR1 as MDHEN and CDR2 as SYDVKM. V lost 6 bases to trimming and J lost 6 bases, with 11 bases between them. This CDR3 has 12 amino acids. The CDR3 here is CASRRRGAEAFF. CDR3 DNA: TGTGCCAGCAGACGAAGGGGAGCTGAAGCTTTCTTT.